These 10 T cell receptor beta chains were sequenced from one sample in a study of blood T cells in healthy people across ages. With a J-beta primer mix and a sample-barcoded 5' primer, a second PCR ran roughly 7 to 11 cycles. TCRdb re-called the 5' RACE reads with MiXCR, one entry per CDR3 protein. Of around 900,000 distinct CDR3 sequences in the sample, around 54% were seen once. The sample taken for sequencing was blood. The receptor set was obtained from a woman aged 60-75 years in good health.

The V gene is TRBV28, the J gene TRBJ2-7; D is perhaps TRBD2 (6 bases). Germline CDR1 is MDHEN and CDR2 is SYDVKM. The length of the CDR3 is 16 residues. The germline V and J ends were trimmed by 8 bases and 0 bases, with 20 bases remaining between them. In DNA form, the CDR3 reads TGTGCCAGCGGTACCCCAATAGCGGCCAGCTCCTACGAGCAGTACTTC. Its translation is CASGTPIAASSYEQYF.

The DNA of the CDR3 is TGTGCCAGCAGCCCCGGGGCCGGCAATGAGCAGTTCTTC. Its protein is CASSPGAGNEQFF. V and J are TRBV7-3 and TRBJ2-1; D may correspond to TRBD1 or TRBD2 (5 bases each). V lost 5 bases and J 6 bases, leaving 11 bases between the germline ends. Germline CDR1 SGHTA, CDR2 FQGTGA. The CDR3 sequence is 13 residues long.

This clonotype was observed a single time. This rearrangement joins TRBV7-8 to TRBJ2-1; perhaps TRBD2 as D (6 bases). The V end was cut by 7 bases, the J end by 8 bases, with 27 bases between. The CDR3 is 17 amino acids. Germline CDR1 and CDR2: SGHVS and FQNEAQ. The CDR3 protein is CASTSEIVTSLDDEQFF. The CDR3 DNA follows: TGTGCCAGCACCTCCGAAATCGTGACTAGTCTTGACGATGAGCAGTTCTTC.

The chain is built from TRBV20-1 and TRBJ2-5, with unresolved D. Per germline, CDR1 DFQATT and CDR2 SNEGSKA (reference sequence). The CDR3 runs 13 residues. Trimming shortened V by 0 bases and J by 0 bases, and 5 bases separated the two germline ends. The CDR3 DNA reads TGCAGTGCTAGAGATCCTAACCAAGAGACCCAGTACTTC. This codes for CSARDPNQETQYF.

V gene TRBV3-1 combines with J gene TRBJ1-4, with D perhaps matching TRBD1 (5 bases). Trimming took 7 bases from V and 5 from J, leaving 14 bases between them. The CDR3 sequence is 14 residues long. Germline V CDR1 and CDR2: LGHDT, YNNKEL (reference sequence). In nucleotides, the CDR3 is TGTGCCAGCAAGAGGGGCGGAGGAAATGAAAAACTGTTTTTT. It translates to CASKRGGGNEKLFF.

This clonotype has just a few counts. The V and J genes are TRBV20-1 and TRBJ2-3, with 8 bases that match TRBD2. This CDR3 has 15 residues. Germline assignment: CDR1 DFQATT and CDR2 SNEGSKA (reference sequence). Trimming cost V 5 bases and J 0 bases; bases outside gene matches: 7. This chain's CDR3 is CSASRTSRSTDTQYF. In nucleotides, the CDR3 is TGCAGTGCTTCAAGGACTAGCCGAAGCACAGATACGCAGTATTTT.

The V call is TRBV7-9, the J call TRBJ2-2; D might be TRBD1 or TRBD2, each matching 6 bases. CDR3 length equals 17 residues. V was pared by 5 bases and J by 0 bases, with 16 bases between. The germline CDR1 and CDR2 sequences are SEHNR and FQNEAQ (reference sequence). As DNA, the CDR3 is TGTGCCAGCAGCCCGATAGGGGGACTGACGAACACCGGGGAGCTGTTTTTT. Its protein is CASSPIGGLTNTGELFF.

This clonotype was counted a few times. The chain employs TRBV6-5 and TRBJ2-7, with D perhaps being TRBD1 or TRBD2 (5 bases each). Germline CDR1 reads MNHEY; CDR2 reads SVGAGI. Trimming took 5 bases from V and 7 from J, leaving 18 bases between them. The CDR3 has 14 amino acids. The CDR3 DNA is TGTGCCAGCAGTCATCTGCCGGGGCTTTTGGAGCAGTACTTC. This translates into CASSHLPGLLEQYF.

Comments on this clonotype: A read error may produce the germline difference seen at one junction end. The CDR3 nucleotides are TGCGCCAGTAGTGAGTCGGCACTCCCAGGAACCCAGTACTTC. Encoded protein: CASSESALPGTQYF. This chain joins TRBV10-1 and TRBJ2-7; no firm D call. The CDR3 is 14 residues long. Germline CDR1 WNHNN, CDR2 SYGVQD (reference sequence).

This chain connects TRBV3-1 to TRBJ1-6; D possibly corresponds to TRBD1 (5 bases). The CDR3 is 14 amino acids. Trimming stripped 1 base from V and 7 bases from J, with 8 bases between. The V gene's germline CDR1 is LGHDT and CDR2 YNNKEL (reference sequence). Here the CDR3 reads CASSQVRANSPLHF. The DNA of the CDR3 is TGTGCCAGCAGCCAAGTCAGGGCCAATTCACCCCTCCACTTT.